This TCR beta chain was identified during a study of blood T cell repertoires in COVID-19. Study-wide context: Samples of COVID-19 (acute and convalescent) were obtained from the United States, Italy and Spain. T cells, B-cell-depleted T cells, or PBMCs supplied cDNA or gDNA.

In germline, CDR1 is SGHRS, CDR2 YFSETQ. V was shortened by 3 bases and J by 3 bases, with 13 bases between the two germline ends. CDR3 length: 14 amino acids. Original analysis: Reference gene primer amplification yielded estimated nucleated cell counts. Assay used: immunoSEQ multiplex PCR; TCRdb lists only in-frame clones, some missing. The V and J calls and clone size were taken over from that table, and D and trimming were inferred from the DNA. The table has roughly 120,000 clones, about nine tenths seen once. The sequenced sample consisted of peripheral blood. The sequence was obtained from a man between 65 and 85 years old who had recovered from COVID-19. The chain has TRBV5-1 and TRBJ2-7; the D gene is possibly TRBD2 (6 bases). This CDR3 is CASSWDGSVYEQYF. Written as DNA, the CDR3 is TGCGCCAGCAGCTGGGACGGGAGTGTCTACGAGCAGTACTTC.